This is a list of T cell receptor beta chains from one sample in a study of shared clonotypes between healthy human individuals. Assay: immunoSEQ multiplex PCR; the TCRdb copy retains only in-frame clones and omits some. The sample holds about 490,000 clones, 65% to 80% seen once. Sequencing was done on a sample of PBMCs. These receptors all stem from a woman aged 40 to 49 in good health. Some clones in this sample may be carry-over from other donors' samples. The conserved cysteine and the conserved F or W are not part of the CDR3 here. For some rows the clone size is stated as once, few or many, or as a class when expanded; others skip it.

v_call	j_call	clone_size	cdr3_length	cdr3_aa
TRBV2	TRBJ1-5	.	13	ASSFGGGWNQPQH
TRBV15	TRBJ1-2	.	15	ATSRDRSTAPGAGYT
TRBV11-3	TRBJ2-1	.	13	ASSFGTSGSDEQF
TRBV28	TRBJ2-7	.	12	ASSREVHSYEQY
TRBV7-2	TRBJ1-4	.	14	ASSSDGGVANEKLF
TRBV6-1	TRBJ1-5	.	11	ASSAGDQQPQH
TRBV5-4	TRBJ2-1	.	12	ASSLKQSADEQF
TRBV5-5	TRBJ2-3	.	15	ASSPTGTSGRGDTQY
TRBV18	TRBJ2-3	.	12	ASSPRTEPDTQY
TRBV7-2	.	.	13	ASSLVASGASEQY
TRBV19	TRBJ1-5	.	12	ASSLTLGNQPQH
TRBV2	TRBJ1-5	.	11	ASSWTGNQPQH
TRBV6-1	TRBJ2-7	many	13	ASSELRHGTYEQY
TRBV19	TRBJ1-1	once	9	ASSKNTEAF
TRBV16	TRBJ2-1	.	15	ASSQSGGTSAYNEQF
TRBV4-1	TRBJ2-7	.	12	ASSQPGRHYEQY
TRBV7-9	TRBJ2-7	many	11	ASSPQNTYEQY
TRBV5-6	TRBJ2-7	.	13	ASSHLAAGGYEQY
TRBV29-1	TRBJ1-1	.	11	SVEVGRGTEAF
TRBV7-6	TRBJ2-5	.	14	ASSLLSVQGQETQY
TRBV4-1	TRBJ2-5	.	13	ASSAWTGGVETQY
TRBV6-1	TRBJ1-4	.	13	ASSARQGGNEKLF
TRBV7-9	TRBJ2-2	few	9	ATRSTGELF
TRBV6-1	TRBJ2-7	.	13	ASTLGTSGGYEQY
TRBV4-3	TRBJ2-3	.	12	ASSPRGATDTQY
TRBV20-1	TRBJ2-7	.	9	SASGGYEQY
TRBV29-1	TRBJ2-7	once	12	SVRGEGWRNEQY
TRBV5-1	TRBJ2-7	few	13	ASSLPGQGRDEQY
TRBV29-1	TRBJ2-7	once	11	SAKGGVEYEQY
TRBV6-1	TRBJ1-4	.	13	ASTDSGGTNEKLF
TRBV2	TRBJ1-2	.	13	ASSMTTGGGSGYT
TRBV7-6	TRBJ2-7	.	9	ASSSNYEQY
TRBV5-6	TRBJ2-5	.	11	ASSPGPLETQY
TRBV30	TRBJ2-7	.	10	AWSVSSYEQY
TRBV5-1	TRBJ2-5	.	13	ASSSDGRAQETQY
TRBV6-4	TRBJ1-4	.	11	ASSDSEGTLLF
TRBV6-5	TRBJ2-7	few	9	ASGPRYEQY
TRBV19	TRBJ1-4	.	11	ASSRQVDEKLF
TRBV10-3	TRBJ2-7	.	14	AISESVGTSLYEQY
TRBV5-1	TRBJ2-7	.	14	ASPGQQCVGTYEQY
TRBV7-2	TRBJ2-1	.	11	ASSLQMWDEQF
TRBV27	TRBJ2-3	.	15	ASSFYTVGSMSDTQY
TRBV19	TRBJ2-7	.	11	ASRPGQTYEQY
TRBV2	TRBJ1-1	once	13	ASTLGNRPNTEAF
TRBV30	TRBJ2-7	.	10	AWALEPHEQY
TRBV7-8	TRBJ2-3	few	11	ASSLWSEDTQY
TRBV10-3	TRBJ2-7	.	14	ATSGVGYPSSYEQY
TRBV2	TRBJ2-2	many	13	ASSLLVVEGGELF
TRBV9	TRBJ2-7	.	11	ASSPGVRNEQY
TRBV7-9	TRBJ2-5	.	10	ASSDPGETQY
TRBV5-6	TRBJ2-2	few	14	ASSLLGTGDTGELF
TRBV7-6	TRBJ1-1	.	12	ASSLRGASTEAF
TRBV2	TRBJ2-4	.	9	ASSVKNIQY
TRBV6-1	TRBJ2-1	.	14	ASSETRTSARHEQF
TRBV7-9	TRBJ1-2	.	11	ASSFDGRGGYT
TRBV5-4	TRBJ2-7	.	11	ASTPGGSYEQY